This is a list of T cell receptor beta chains from one sample in a study of T cell changes during pregnancy in multiple sclerosis. The repertoire was sequenced with immunoSEQ multiplex PCR; TCRdb's copy has only in-frame clones and lacks some. The table includes 33,000 or so clones, over 85% detected once. This sample comprised peripheral blood, obtained in the third trimester of pregnancy. The receptor set was obtained from a female donor in good health, enrolled as a control in a pregnancy study. The CDR3 runs from the conserved cysteine through the conserved F or W. The D gene is left open where the match is weak. The size entry is marked missing in some rows and otherwise reads once, few, many or a size class.

DNA	CDR3	D	size	V	J
TGTGCCAGCAGCGTTTCGACCGGGACTCATTCCTACGAGCAGTACTTC	CASSVSTGTHSYEQYF	-	-	TRBV9	TRBJ2-7
TGTGCCAGCAGCAACGCCCAGGGGGCGCTTCTCTATGGCTACACCTTC	CASSNAQGALLYGYTF	TRBD1	-	TRBV7-9	TRBJ1-2
TGCGCCAGCAGCGGACAGGGCGGGAGCTCCTACGAGCAGTACTTC	CASSGQGGSSYEQYF	-	-	TRBV5-1	TRBJ2-7
TGCGCCAGCAGCACCCAGACAGGCAGGAGTCCTGAAGCTTTCTTT	CASSTQTGRSPEAFF	-	once	TRBV4-1	TRBJ1-1
TGTGCCAGTATGAGCGGGGAAGAGACCCAGTACTTC	CASMSGEETQYF	TRBD2	-	TRBV19	TRBJ2-5
TGTGCCAGCTCCAAAGGAGGGGTCACTGAAGCTTTCTTT	CASSKGGVTEAFF	-	few	TRBV19	TRBJ1-1
TGTGCCAGCGGTGGACAGGGAAGGTATGGCTACACCTTC	CASGGQGRYGYTF	TRBD1	-	TRBV6-5	TRBJ1-2
TGTGCCAGCAGCATATTCAGCCTACTAGATGAAAAACTGTTTTTT	CASSIFSLLDEKLFF	-	-	TRBV11-2	TRBJ1-4
TGTGCCAGCTCACCAGGGACAGGGCCTACCTACGAGCAGTACTTC	CASSPGTGPTYEQYF	TRBD1	-	TRBV18	TRBJ2-7
TGTGCCAGCACCGCGCGGGGGGCTGGAAACACCATATATTTT	CASTARGAGNTIYF	-	-	TRBV6-6	TRBJ1-3
TGTGCCAGCAGCTTTGGGAGGGTGAATGAGCAGTTCTTC	CASSFGRVNEQFF	TRBD2	-	TRBV7-2	TRBJ2-1
TGTGCCAGCAGTTTCGCCTTTGTGGCGGGGTATGATAGCAATCAGCCCCAGCATTTT	CASSFAFVAGYDSNQPQHF	-	-	TRBV28	TRBJ1-5
TGTGCCAGCAGCTCCCTTCAGGGCACCCCAAGGTACGAGCAGTACTTC	CASSSLQGTPRYEQYF	-	-	TRBV27	TRBJ2-7
TGTGCCAGCAGCGTAGAAGGGGGTAAGGGGACAGATACGCAGTATTTT	CASSVEGGKGTDTQYF	-	once	TRBV9	TRBJ2-3
TGCGCCAGCAGCTTATACAGGGGGCTGAACACCGGGGAGCTGTTTTTT	CASSLYRGLNTGELFF	TRBD1	-	TRBV5-1	TRBJ2-2
TGTGCCAGCTCACCCAGGGAGGTTAATCTAGGTTCACCCCTCCACTTT	CASSPREVNLGSPLHF	-	-	TRBV18	TRBJ1-6
TGTGCCAGCAAAAGAAGTCCGGCAGATACGCAGTATTTT	CASKRSPADTQYF	-	-	TRBV7-3	TRBJ2-3
TGCGCCAGCAGCCCCCTCCCCGGTACCGGGGAGCTGTTTTTT	CASSPLPGTGELFF	-	-	TRBV4-3	TRBJ2-2
TGTGCCAGCAGCCCCCCAGACAGGGCTACTGAAGCTTTCTTT	CASSPPDRATEAFF	TRBD1	-	TRBV9	TRBJ1-1
TGTGCCAGCAGCCAAGATTACCGGGGCTCCTACGAGCAGTACTTC	CASSQDYRGSYEQYF	-	-	TRBV4-2	TRBJ2-7
TGTGCCAGCAGCCACACTGGGCAGGGTGGTAACAATCAGCCCCAGCATTTT	CASSHTGQGGNNQPQHF	-	-	TRBV7-2	TRBJ1-5
TGCGCCAGCAGCCAAGGGGCAGGGGCCTCTATATACAATGAGCAGTTCTTC	CASSQGAGASIYNEQFF	-	-	TRBV4-3	TRBJ2-1
TGTGCCAGCGGAACGGGGGGCTCTAATGAAAAACTGTTTTTT	CASGTGGSNEKLFF	-	-	TRBV27	TRBJ1-4
TGTGCCAGCAGCCCGAAGACAGGGGCCTCGGCGCAGTACTTC	CASSPKTGASAQYF	TRBD1	-	TRBV7-9	TRBJ2-7
TGTGCCAGTAGTATACCGGGACAGCCCCAGCATTTT	CASSIPGQPQHF	-	-	TRBV19	TRBJ1-5
TGCAGCGTTGAAGGTCGGACTCGCGGGGACACTGAAGCTTTCTTT	CSVEGRTRGDTEAFF	-	-	TRBV29-1	TRBJ1-1
TGTGCCAGCCAGAGACAGGGGGAATCTGAAGCTTTCTTT	CASQRQGESEAFF	TRBD1	-	TRBV19	TRBJ1-1
TGTGCCAGCAGCTCATATAGCGGACAGGGGAATGAGCAGTTCTTC	CASSSYSGQGNEQFF	TRBD1	-	TRBV11-2	TRBJ2-1
TGCGCCAGCAGCTCTGGACTTAGCACAGATACGCAGTATTTT	CASSSGLSTDTQYF	-	-	TRBV5-1	TRBJ2-3
TGCAGCGTCGGTCGAATACAGGGTCGCTCCTACGAGCAGTACTTC	CSVGRIQGRSYEQYF	-	-	TRBV29-1	TRBJ2-7
TGTGCCAGCAGCCACCATCCGGGACAGCTTAACACTGAAGCTTTCTTT	CASSHHPGQLNTEAFF	TRBD1	-	TRBV4-2	TRBJ1-1
TGTGCCAGCAGTACGTTTCTAACCAAGCCCAATGAGCAGTTCTTC	CASSTFLTKPNEQFF	-	-	TRBV7-9	TRBJ2-1
TGTGCCAGCAGTCCACTAGCGGGGGGCTTCTACGAGCAGTACTTC	CASSPLAGGFYEQYF	TRBD2	once	TRBV11-2	TRBJ2-7
TGCAGCACATCGACAGGGGGGAACACTGAAGCTTTCTTT	CSTSTGGNTEAFF	TRBD1	-	TRBV29-1	TRBJ1-1
TGTGCCAGCAGTATCGGGACAGGGATGGGCAATGAGCAGTTCTTC	CASSIGTGMGNEQFF	TRBD1	-	TRBV27	TRBJ2-1
TGTGCCAGCAGCTTTGGACAGGCTTACGAGCAGTACTTC	CASSFGQAYEQYF	TRBD1	-	TRBV7-9	TRBJ2-7
TGTGCTAGTGGAATGGGTCCGCGTAAAACAGACAGGGGGCCCTTGAACACTGAAGCTTTCTTT	CASGMGPRKTDRGPLNTEAFF	TRBD1	-	TRBV12-5	TRBJ1-1